A single sample gave rise to the 32 T cell receptor beta chains below, sequenced in a study of T cell repertoires in cytomegalovirus infection. Their target antigens are unknown. TCRdb analysed the reads with MiXCR anew, one entry per CDR3 protein. The table records around 750,000 distinct CDR3 sequences, about 30% of them present only once. The sample here was cultured CD8+ T cells from PBMCs, taken from culture after CMV antigen stimulation. Receptor source: a human donor in good health (CMV status not recorded). Some clones in this sample may be carry-over from other donors' samples.

This chain uses TRBV20-1 with TRBJ2-1; D gene unclear. V was clipped by 3 bases and J by 6 bases, with 12 bases between them. The germline CDR1 and CDR2 sequences are DFQATT and SNEGSKA (reference sequence). This CDR3 has 13 residues. CDR3 sequence reads: CSARHSMGNEQFF. CDR3 coding DNA: TGCAGTGCTAGGCACAGCATGGGCAATGAGCAGTTCTTC.

This rearrangement joins TRBV6-4 to TRBJ2-7; TRBD1 matches 7 bases. Germline V gives CDR1 MRHNA, CDR2 SNTAGT. The CDR3 has 14 amino acids. Trimming took 2 bases from V and 0 from J; bases not matched to a gene: 1. This chain's CDR3 is CASSDRGRSYEQYV. In DNA, the CDR3 is TGTGCCAGCAGTGACAGGGGGCGCTCCTACGAGCAGTACGTC.

V and J are TRBV13 and TRBJ2-5; TRBD1 might be the D (6 bases). Germline V gives CDR1 PRHDT, CDR2 FYEKMQ (reference sequence). Trimming stripped 2 bases from V and 2 bases from J, with 9 bases between. This CDR3 spans 14 amino acids. The CDR3 nucleotides read TGTGCCAGCAGCTTAAAAACAGGGCAAGAGACCCAGTACTTC. Its translation: CASSLKTGQETQYF.

The chain employs TRBV9 and TRBJ2-1; the D gene is possibly TRBD2 (7 bases). CDR3 length: 15 residues. Deletions cut 0 bases from V and 5 bases from J, with 12 bases between. Germline V gene lookup returns CDR1 SGDLS and CDR2 YYNGEE. DNA of the CDR3: TGTGCCAGCAGCGTAGATGGGGGGGGCCACAATGAGCAGTTCTTC. Translated, it gives CASSVDGGGHNEQFF.

There are a few counts of this clonotype. The rearrangement joins TRBV20-1 to TRBJ1-2; D unclear. The ends were cut back, 5 bases at V and 8 bases at J, with 15 bases in the middle. CDR3 length: 12 residues. CDR1 DFQATT and CDR2 SNEGSKA come from the germline V gene (reference sequence). The CDR3 region is CSAVESGEGYTF. DNA of the CDR3: TGCAGTGCTGTCGAGTCGGGAGAAGGCTACACCTTC.

The V and J genes are TRBV3-1 and TRBJ2-3, with unresolved D. The CDR3 extends over 14 amino acids. Trimming took 0 bases from V and 2 from J, leaving 6 bases between them. Germline V lookup: CDR1 LGHDT, CDR2 YNNKEL (reference sequence). CDR3 nucleotides: TGTGCCAGCAGCCAAGATTCCCCCACAGATACGCAGTATTTT. Its translation is CASSQDSPTDTQYF.

This clonotype was seen once. The genes are TRBV4-1 and TRBJ1-4; TRBD1 matches 7 bases. The junction had 10 bases not matched to a gene; V was cut back by 0 bases and J by 3 bases. From germline, CDR1 is MGHRA and CDR2 YSYEKL. This CDR3 is 18 amino acids long. The CDR3: CASSQDGLAGQPNEKLFF. CDR3 bases: TGCGCCAGCAGCCAAGATGGTCTGGCGGGACAGCCTAATGAAAAACTGTTTTTT.

The chain links TRBV6-5 to TRBJ2-3; possibly TRBD2 for D (6 bases). The CDR3 consists of 15 residues. Trimming shortened V by 4 bases and J by 1 base, and 12 bases separated the two germline ends. Per germline, CDR1 MNHEY and CDR2 SVGAGI. As DNA, the CDR3 is TGTGCCAGCAGTTCTGGGCGGGATCGCACAGATACGCAGTATTTT. This encodes CASSSGRDRTDTQYF.

This clonotype has a handful of counts. The chain couples TRBV4-3 to TRBJ1-1; D is uncertain. Trimming removed 2 bases at V and 1 base at J, with 8 bases between. The CDR3 totals 14 residues. Looked up from germline, CDR1 is LGHNA and CDR2 is YSLEER. CDR3 loop: CASSQLIENTEAFF. The CDR3 DNA reads TGCGCCAGCAGCCAACTTATCGAGAACACTGAAGCTTTCTTT.

This CDR3 reads CASRTGQGGQPQHF. For the CDR3, the DNA is TGTGCCAGCAGAACGGGACAGGGCGGCCAGCCCCAGCATTTT. The gene calls are TRBV27 and TRBJ1-5; 9 nucleotides match TRBD1. V was pared by 6 bases and J by 7 bases, with 7 bases of the junction left unmatched. Germline V CDR1 and CDR2: MNHEY, SMNVEV (reference sequence). This CDR3 comprises 14 residues.

This clonotype was seen only a few times. The rearrangement uses TRBV27 and TRBJ1-2, with TRBD1 identical over 9 bases. The CDR3 covers 16 residues. V lost 6 bases and J lost 6; bases outside the gene matches: 14. The germline V gene encodes CDR1 MNHEY and CDR2 SMNVEV (reference sequence). The CDR3 DNA reads TGTGCCAGCAGCTCCTCAGGCTGGACAGGGGAGAATGGCTACACCTTC. It encodes CASSSSGWTGENGYTF.

This clonotype was seen more than once but under ten times. The chain links TRBV5-1 to TRBJ1-1; D may be TRBD1 (5 bases). There are 15 residues in the CDR3. V lost 4 bases and J 1 base, leaving 14 bases between the germline ends. Germline loops: CDR1 SGHRS, CDR2 YFSETQ. The CDR3: CASSQNLQANTEAFF. The CDR3 DNA reads as TGCGCCAGCAGCCAGAACCTACAGGCGAACACTGAAGCTTTCTTT.

The chain joins TRBV6-2 or TRBV6-3 to TRBJ2-7; no reliable D call. This CDR3 is 13 amino acids long. Germline V gene data show CDR1 as MNHEY and CDR2 as SVGEGT. V was shortened by 6 bases and J by 5 bases, with 14 bases between the two germline ends. CDR3 protein: CASSRTSFHEQYV. In DNA, the CDR3 is TGTGCCAGCAGCCGTACAAGTTTCCACGAGCAGTACGTC.

V gene TRBV27 combines with J gene TRBJ1-6; no firm D call. There are 17 residues in the CDR3. CDR1 is MNHEY, CDR2 SMNVEV, per germline (reference sequence). V was pared by 0 bases and J by 0 bases, with 9 bases between. The CDR3 sequence: CASSLSARSSYNSPLHF. The CDR3 nucleotides read TGTGCCAGCAGTTTATCAGCCCGAAGCTCCTATAATTCACCCCTCCACTTT.

Only a few counts were recorded for this clonotype. The rearrangement links TRBV7-8 to TRBJ2-5; 9 nucleotides match TRBD2. CDR3 size: 16 residues. V was pared by 2 bases and J by 1 base, with 5 bases of the junction left unmatched. Germline values: CDR1 SGHVS, CDR2 FQNEAQ. Written as DNA, the CDR3 is TGTGCCAGCAGCTTAAAAGCGGGGGGCATCCAAGAGACCCAGTACTTC. This gives the protein CASSLKAGGIQETQYF.

This chain uses TRBV4-2 with TRBJ2-1, with 7 bases lining up with TRBD2. The CDR3 sequence is 14 residues long. Germline V gene data show CDR1 as LGHNA and CDR2 as YNFKEQ. V lost 1 base, J lost 5 bases, and 2 bases stayed unmatched. CDR3 nucleotide sequence: TGTGCCAGCAGCCAAGGGGGGACTAACAATGAGCAGTTCTTC. This sequence encodes CASSQGGTNNEQFF.

This chain uses TRBV9 with TRBJ1-1; possible D gene TRBD1, 5 bases. Germline CDR1 reads SGDLS; CDR2 reads YYNGEE. The CDR3 sequence is 14 residues long. Trimming left V 0 bases short and J 5 bases short, with 11 bases between. In nucleotides, the CDR3 is TGTGCCAGCAGCGTAGATGGGGGAGGGACTGAAGCTTTCTTT. Translated, it gives CASSVDGGGTEAFF.

V and J are TRBV6-1 and TRBJ2-7; D may correspond to TRBD1 or TRBD2 (6 bases each). Germline CDR1 MNHNS, CDR2 SASEGT. CDR3 length equals 14 residues. V shed 5 bases and J shed 2 bases, with 13 bases lying between them. The CDR3 spells CASSYGGQAYEQYF. CDR3 DNA: TGTGCCAGCAGTTACGGGGGACAAGCCTACGAGCAGTACTTC.

J is TRBJ2-7 and V is TRBV5-6, with TRBD1 matching over 10 bases. The V gene's germline CDR1 is SGHDT and CDR2 YYEEEE. The CDR3 spans 15 residues. Germline trimming cut 1 base from V and 4 bases from J; bases unmatched to any gene: 5. The CDR3 here is CASSLPGQGLYEQYF. The CDR3 DNA reads as TGTGCCAGCAGCTTGCCGGGACAGGGGTTATACGAGCAGTACTTC.

This clonotype occurred a few times. This rearrangement joins TRBV4-1 to TRBJ2-2, with TRBD2 matching 9 bases. V lost 1 base and J lost 5; bases outside the gene matches: 8. The germline V gene has CDR1 MGHRA and CDR2 YSYEKL. CDR3 size: 17 residues. The CDR3 here is CASSQGGGGAFTGELFF. The CDR3 nucleotides are TGCGCCAGCAGCCAAGGGGGCGGGGGGGCCTTTACCGGGGAGCTGTTTTTT.

The chain carries TRBV12-3 or TRBV12-4 and TRBJ2-2, with D tentatively TRBD1 (6 bases). With 5 bases removed from V and 3 bases from J, the gap between germline ends came to 19 bases. The length of the CDR3 is 17 residues. The CDR3: CASSHRSQGLDTGELFF. The CDR3 DNA follows: TGTGCCAGCAGTCATCGATCTCAGGGGCTCGACACCGGGGAGCTGTTTTTT.

This chain joins TRBV7-9 and TRBJ2-1, with 7 bases lining up with TRBD2. The V and J ends lost 5 bases and 7 bases, in that order; junction bases with no gene match: 5. Germline V gives CDR1 SEHNR, CDR2 FQNEAQ (reference sequence). CDR3 length: 13 amino acids. The CDR3 loop reads CASSAAGRNEQFF. In nucleotides, the CDR3 is TGTGCCAGCAGCGCAGCGGGGAGGAATGAGCAGTTCTTC.

The sample holds a few counts of this clonotype. This chain links TRBV7-2 with TRBJ2-2, with TRBD2 matching over 9 bases. The CDR3 is made up of 19 amino acids. The V gene end was trimmed by 5 bases and the J gene end by 0 bases; junction bases not matched to a gene: 13. CDR1 is SGHTA and CDR2 is FQGNSA in the germline V gene. The CDR3 loop reads CASSIRYPQRGANTGELFF. The CDR3 region has the DNA TGTGCCAGCAGCATCCGATACCCCCAGCGGGGGGCGAACACCGGGGAGCTGTTTTTT.

The CDR3 reads CSVSTGTDYGYTF. The CDR3 DNA reads as TGCAGCGTTTCAACCGGGACAGACTATGGCTACACCTTC. The V and J genes are TRBV29-1 and TRBJ1-2; 7 bases map to TRBD1. The CDR3 spans 13 residues. V lost 5 bases, J lost 3 bases, and 6 bases stayed unmatched. Germline V gene sequence: CDR1 SQVTM, CDR2 ANQGSEA.

This clonotype was detected ten times or more. The rearrangement joins TRBV5-1 to TRBJ2-7, with D perhaps TRBD2 (5 bases). The CDR3 spans 12 residues. Germline V gene data show CDR1 as SGHRS and CDR2 as YFSETQ. With 4 bases removed from V and 7 bases from J, the gap between germline ends came to 12 bases. CDR3 region: CASSLRGWEQYF. The CDR3 DNA follows: TGCGCCAGCAGCCTACGCGGGTGGGAGCAGTACTTC.

This clonotype was counted a few times. This sequence joins TRBV27 and TRBJ2-3, with D perhaps matching TRBD2 (5 bases). The germline CDR1 and CDR2 sequences are MNHEY and SMNVEV (reference sequence). The germline V and J ends were trimmed by 5 bases and 10 bases, with 16 bases remaining between them. The CDR3 loop spans 13 amino acids. DNA for the CDR3: TGTGCCAGCAGTCACCCCCGATTGGAGGCGCAGTATTTT. Translated: CASSHPRLEAQYF.

This clonotype was counted a single time. The rearrangement links TRBV3-1 to TRBJ2-5; D call uncertain. Per germline, CDR1 LGHDT and CDR2 YNNKEL (reference sequence). Trimming removed 0 bases from V and 4 bases from J, with 9 bases in between. The CDR3 has 14 amino acids. CDR3 loop: CASSQEGTRETQYF. The DNA for the CDR3 is TGTGCCAGCAGCCAAGAGGGTACGCGAGAGACCCAGTACTTC.

This clonotype was observed a few times. This chain joins TRBV29-1 and TRBJ2-2; unclear D gene. The CDR3 runs to 11 residues. The germline V and J ends were trimmed by 4 bases and 8 bases, with 8 bases remaining between them. CDR1 and CDR2 (germline): SQVTM, ANQGSEA. For the CDR3, the DNA is TGCAGCGTTGCGGCCGGGGGGGAGCTGTTTTTT. This codes for CSVAAGGELFF.

This clonotype was counted ten times or more. The chain couples TRBV7-6 to TRBJ1-2; the match to TRBD1 covers 7 bases. V lost 4 bases and J lost 3; bases outside the gene matches: 8. Germline CDR1 and CDR2: SGHVS and FNYEAQ. The CDR3 extends over 15 amino acids. The CDR3 loop is CASSSPGQSYYGYTF. The DNA for the CDR3 is TGTGCCAGCAGCTCACCGGGACAGTCATACTATGGCTACACCTTC.

The rearrangement joins TRBV15 to TRBJ1-2; D may be TRBD1 (6 bases). Trimming pared 0 bases from V and 8 bases from J, leaving 16 bases between. This CDR3 comprises 15 residues. The V gene's germline CDR1 is LNHNV and CDR2 YYDKDF (reference sequence). The CDR3 here is CATSRDRASGEGYTF. The CDR3 DNA follows: TGTGCCACCAGCAGAGATCGAGCTTCAGGGGAGGGCTACACCTTC.

This sequence joins TRBV6-6 and TRBJ2-5; a possible D gene is TRBD1 (5 bases). CDR1 is MNHNY, CDR2 SVGAGI, per germline (reference sequence). CDR3 length: 15 residues. Trimming took off 0 bases at V and 3 bases at J, with 11 bases between the two ends. The CDR3 here is CASSYSFIGEETQYF. For the CDR3, the DNA is TGTGCCAGCAGTTACTCGTTTATAGGGGAAGAGACCCAGTACTTC.

This clonotype was observed a few times. The rearrangement joins TRBV5-6 to TRBJ2-7; D gene unclear. Germline V gives CDR1 SGHDT, CDR2 YYEEEE. There are 11 residues in the CDR3. V was shortened by 7 bases and J by 0 bases, with 5 bases between the two germline ends. CDR3 region: CASGDSYEQYF. For the CDR3, the DNA is TGTGCCAGCGGTGACTCCTACGAGCAGTACTTC.